This TCR beta chain appears in the sequencing data of a study of blood T cell repertoires in COVID-19. Each participant's cohort was designated according to participant-reported clinical history. J was trimmed by 6 bases and V by 3 bases; bases with no gene match: 10. CDR1 and CDR2 from the germline V gene are MNHEY and SVGEGT. There are 15 residues in the CDR3. Clones were sequenced by immunoSEQ multiplex PCR, and TCRdb holds only the in-frame ones, with some missing. The sample lists hundreds of thousands of clones, 89% occurring once. Sequenced input: PBMCs or T cells enriched from blood (not recorded which). The chain couples TRBV6-2 or TRBV6-3 to TRBJ1-2, with TRBD1 identical over 7 bases. The clonotype comes from a woman younger than 45 who had recovered from COVID-19. The CDR3 protein is CASSYSDRAANGYTF. Here the CDR3 DNA reads TGTGCCAGCAGTTATTCCGACAGGGCGGCGAATGGCTACACCTTC.